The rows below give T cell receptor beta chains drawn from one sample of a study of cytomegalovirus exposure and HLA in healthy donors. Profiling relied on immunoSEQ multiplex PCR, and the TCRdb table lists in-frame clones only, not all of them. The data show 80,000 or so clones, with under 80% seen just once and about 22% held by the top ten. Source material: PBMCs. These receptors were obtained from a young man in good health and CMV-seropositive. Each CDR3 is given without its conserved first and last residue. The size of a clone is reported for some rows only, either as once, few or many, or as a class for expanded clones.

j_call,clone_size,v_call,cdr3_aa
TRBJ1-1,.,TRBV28,ASSLGGFGVNTEAF
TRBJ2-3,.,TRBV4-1,ASSQVGGRDTQY
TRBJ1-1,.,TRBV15,ATSRGITGKNTEAF
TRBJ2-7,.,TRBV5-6,ASSLYNGGLKDEQY
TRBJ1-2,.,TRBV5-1,ASSGPGQGAPNYGYT
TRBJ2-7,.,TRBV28,ASTPGPSDSYEQY
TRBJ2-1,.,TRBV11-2,ASSLEIWGGDYNEQF
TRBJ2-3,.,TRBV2,ASISSHGTDTQY
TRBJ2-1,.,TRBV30,AWASTGSEQF
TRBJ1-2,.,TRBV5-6,ASSLRQGDGYT
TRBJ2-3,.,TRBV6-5,ASNLGGLQY
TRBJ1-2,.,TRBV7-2,ASSWGGGATNYGYT
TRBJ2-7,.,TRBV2,ASSGDSYEQY
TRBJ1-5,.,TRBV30,AWARGASNQPQH
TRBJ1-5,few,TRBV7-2,ASSLAGTQIYQPQH
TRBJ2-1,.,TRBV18,ASSLTGLAGQNQQF
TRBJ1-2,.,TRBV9,ASSVGLQGADGYT
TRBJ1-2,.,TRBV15,ATSRGGGGANYGYT
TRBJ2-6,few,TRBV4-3,ASSQDRALAESSGANVLT
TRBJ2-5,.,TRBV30,AGERDRAETQY
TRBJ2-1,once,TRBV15,ATSVGLASDIDNEQF
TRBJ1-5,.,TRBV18,ASSPSSNQPQH
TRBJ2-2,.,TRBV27,ASSLLLAGGPGELF
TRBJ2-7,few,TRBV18,ASSRTGGVFAEP
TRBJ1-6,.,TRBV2,ASSVQGGRDSPLH
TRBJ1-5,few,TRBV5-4,ASSKGGPGASNQPQH
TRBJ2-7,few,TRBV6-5,ASRQGTYEQY
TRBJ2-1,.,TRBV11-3,ASSLESSGVFYNEQF
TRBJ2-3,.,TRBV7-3,ASSVSGRQDTQY
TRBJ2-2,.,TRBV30,AWTSHLANTGELF
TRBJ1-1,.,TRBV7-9,ASSSYESTEAF
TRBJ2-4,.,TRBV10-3,ATLDTSKNIQY
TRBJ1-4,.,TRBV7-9,ASSPTGHNEKLF
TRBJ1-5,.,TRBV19,ASSIPGEISNQPQH
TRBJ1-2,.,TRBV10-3,AISDGQGHGYGYT
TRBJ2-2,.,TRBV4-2,ASSQDRGTGITGELF
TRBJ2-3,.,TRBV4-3,ASSQDLDSYLQY
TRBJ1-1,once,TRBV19,ASREYSGAQVSEAF
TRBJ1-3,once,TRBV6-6,ASSTQGRDAGNTIY
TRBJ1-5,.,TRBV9,ASSVGAGAGQPQH
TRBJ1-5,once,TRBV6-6,ASSYPQSRKNQPQH
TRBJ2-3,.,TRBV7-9,ASSSWTAAGVDTQY
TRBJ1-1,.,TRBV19,ASSITGEAF
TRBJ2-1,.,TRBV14,ASSQVGTAVYNEQF
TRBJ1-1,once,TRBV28,ASSLSEDYSAEAF
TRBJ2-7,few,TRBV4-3,ASSQEGTLREQY
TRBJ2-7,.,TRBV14,ASSQTGGSEQY
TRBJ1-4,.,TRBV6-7,ASLTRDNEKLF
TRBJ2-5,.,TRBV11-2,ASSPGTVKETQY
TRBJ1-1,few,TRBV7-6,ASSTVQGEDTEAF
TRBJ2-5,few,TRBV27,ASSFRQGYRETQY